These 29 T cell receptor beta chains were sequenced from one sample in a study of T cell repertoires in cytomegalovirus infection. TCRdb processed the reads anew with MiXCR; each CDR3 protein has one entry. The sample yields roughly 760,000 distinct CDR3 sequences, about 40% seen once. Sequenced input: PBMCs. The receptor set was obtained from a human donor in good health (CMV status not recorded). Some clones in this sample may be carry-over from other donors' samples.

The chain uses TRBV20-1 and TRBJ2-1, with 9 bases identical to TRBD2. V lost 2 bases and J lost 3; bases outside the gene matches: 8. Looked up from germline, CDR1 is DFQATT and CDR2 is SNEGSKA (reference sequence). This CDR3 is built from 16 residues. The CDR3 nucleotides are TGCAGTGCTAGACTTTTCGGGACTAGCCTCTACAATGAGCAGTTCTTC. It is translated as CSARLFGTSLYNEQFF.

The chain couples TRBV7-3 to TRBJ2-2; D not certain. V was cut by 2 bases and J by 6 bases, with 7 bases left in between. This CDR3 is built from 13 residues. Germline V CDR1 and CDR2: SGHTA, FQGTGA. CDR3 bases: TGTGCCAGCAGCTTAGGGCACCCCGGGGAGCTGTTTTTT. It encodes CASSLGHPGELFF.

This clonotype has a handful of counts. The chain employs TRBV7-9 and TRBJ1-1, with D possibly being TRBD1 (5 bases). The germline V and J ends were trimmed by 5 bases and 8 bases, with 18 bases remaining between them. Looked up from germline, CDR1 is SEHNR and CDR2 is FQNEAQ (reference sequence). CDR3 length: 14 residues. CDR3 nucleotides: TGTGCCAGCAGCCCTAGTGGGGGGAGGACGGAAGCTTTCTTT. It encodes CASSPSGGRTEAFF.

This chain joins TRBV7-4 and TRBJ2-1; D may be TRBD2 (6 bases). CDR3 length equals 19 residues. Germline V gene data show CDR1 as SGHVT and CDR2 as SQSDAQ. V dropped 5 bases and J dropped 4 bases, with 27 bases sitting between them. The CDR3, as DNA: TGTGCCAGCAGCCCCCCGCGTGGGGGGAAGCGAATGGGTTACAATGAGCAGTTCTTC. Its translation is CASSPPRGGKRMGYNEQFF.

This sequence joins TRBV7-9 and TRBJ2-5; 8 nucleotides line up with TRBD1. After removal of 3 bases from V and 4 bases from J, the junction contained 10 bases not matched to a gene. Germline CDR1 and CDR2: SEHNR and FQNEAQ (reference sequence). The CDR3 length is 16 residues. The CDR3 protein is CASSFPRTGLRETQYF. The CDR3 DNA reads as TGTGCCAGCAGCTTCCCTCGGACAGGGCTCAGAGAGACCCAGTACTTC.

V gene TRBV19 combines with J gene TRBJ1-1; TRBD1 might be the D (5 bases). The CDR3 sequence is 14 residues long. V lost 5 bases to trimming and J lost 8 bases, with 18 bases between them. Per germline, CDR1 LNHDA and CDR2 SQIVND (reference sequence). The DNA of the CDR3 is TGTGCCAGTAGTCCAAGGACGGGACTCGGCGAAGCTTTCTTT. Protein product: CASSPRTGLGEAFF.

In this sample, this clonotype turned up many times. This chain joins TRBV7-2 and TRBJ2-4, with D tentatively TRBD1 (6 bases). CDR1 and CDR2 from the germline V gene are SGHTA and FQGNSA. V lost 7 bases, J lost 1 base, and 14 bases lay in between. The CDR3 has 15 amino acids. CDR3 loop: CASTKQGDAKNIQYF. CDR3 coding DNA: TGTGCCAGCACCAAACAGGGTGATGCCAAAAACATTCAGTACTTC.

V gene TRBV7-2 combines with J gene TRBJ2-7; D might be TRBD2 (6 bases). V was cut by 8 bases and J by 1 base, with 12 bases left in between. Germline values: CDR1 SGHTA, CDR2 FQGNSA. CDR3 length: 13 amino acids. The CDR3 protein is CASSGGLSYEQYF. The CDR3 region has the DNA TGTGCCAGCTCCGGGGGACTTTCCTACGAGCAGTACTTC.

The J gene is TRBJ1-5, the V gene TRBV28, with TRBD1 matching 9 bases. Germline lookup yields CDR1 MDHEN and CDR2 SYDVKM. Trimming took 5 bases from V and 8 from J; bases not matched to a gene: 7. CDR3 length: 14 residues. This CDR3 is CASSRTGDFKPQHF. The CDR3 bases are TGTGCCAGCAGTCGGACAGGGGATTTTAAGCCCCAGCATTTT. The entire variable domain, with the rest obtained from reference TRBV28 and TRBJ1-5, is as follows: DVKVTQSSRYLVKRTGEKVFLECVQDMDHENMFWYRQDPGLGLRLIYFSYDVKMKEKGDIPEGYSVSREKKERFSLILESASTNQTSMYLCASSRTGDFKPQHFGDGTRLSIL.

The gene calls are TRBV4-1 and TRBJ2-5; a possible D gene is TRBD2 (6 bases). V was clipped by 0 bases and J by 0 bases, with 11 bases between them. Germline CDR1 reads MGHRA; CDR2 reads YSYEKL. The CDR3 spans 16 residues. The CDR3 sequence is CASSQEGGGYQETQYF. CDR3 bases: TGCGCCAGCAGCCAAGAAGGTGGGGGGTACCAAGAGACCCAGTACTTC.

The chain links TRBV28 to TRBJ2-3; possible D gene TRBD2, 6 bases. Germline V CDR1 and CDR2: MDHEN, SYDVKM. Trimming removed 7 bases from V and 5 bases from J, with 16 bases in between. CDR3 length equals 14 residues. The CDR3 DNA reads TGTGCCAGCACCGCGGGACCGCGGGGAGATACGCAGTATTTT. Protein product: CASTAGPRGDTQYF.

The chain combines TRBV29-1 with TRBJ2-1; TRBD1 agrees at 7 bases. The CDR3 extends over 13 amino acids. CDR1 is SQVTM, CDR2 ANQGSEA, per germline. The DNA of the CDR3 is TGCAGAGCAGGGGACAGCTCCTACAATGAGCAGTTCTTC. Its translation is CRAGDSSYNEQFF.

The sample holds a few counts of this clonotype. The rearrangement uses TRBV7-2 and TRBJ2-7, with D maybe TRBD1 (6 bases). Per the germline V gene, CDR1 is SGHTA and CDR2 is FQGNSA. This CDR3 is 14 amino acids long. V was pared by 4 bases and J by 7 bases, with 17 bases between. The CDR3 here is CASSSEQGRGEQYF. The CDR3 region has the DNA TGTGCCAGCAGCTCAGAGCAGGGGCGAGGAGAGCAGTACTTC.

About this clonotype: Because the CDR3 is missing its conserved closing phenylalanine or tryptophan, this is likely a read error. The J gene is TRBJ1-2, the V gene TRBV7-9, with TRBD1 matching over 9 bases. The V gene's germline CDR1 is SEHNR and CDR2 FQNEAQ (reference sequence). The V segment lost 5 bases and the J segment 4 bases; nucleotides outside the gene matches: 8. The CDR3 contains 15 residues. The chain's CDR3 is CASSPYRGRGYGYTL. The CDR3 coding sequence is TGTGCCAGCAGCCCCTACAGGGGGCGCGGCTATGGCTACACCTTA.

This clonotype was recorded a few times. The chain couples TRBV20-1 to TRBJ2-7; no firm D call. The CDR3 runs to 13 residues. Between the trimmed V and J ends, which lost 7 bases and 0 bases, there was a span of 13 bases. Germline lookup yields CDR1 DFQATT and CDR2 SNEGSKA (reference sequence). The CDR3 coding sequence is TGCAGTGGCGGACGGACGAGCTCCTACGAGCAGTACTTC. Its protein product is CSGGRTSSYEQYF.

The V call is TRBV12-3 or TRBV12-4, the J call TRBJ1-6; 8 positions agree with TRBD1. This CDR3 comprises 14 residues. V gave up 5 bases and J gave up 9 bases; unmatched junction bases: 6. Here the CDR3 reads CASSPTGESSPLHF. The CDR3 nucleotides read TGTGCCAGCAGTCCGACAGGGGAATCTTCACCCCTCCACTTT.

This clonotype was observed a handful of times. For the CDR3, the DNA is TGTGCCAGCAGTGGCAGGGCTCAGCCCCAGCATTTT. Its protein is CASSGRAQPQHF. The chain recombines TRBV6-1 with TRBJ1-5; possible D gene TRBD1, 5 bases. Germline CDR1 is MNHNS and CDR2 is SASEGT. V lost 4 bases to trimming and J lost 6 bases, with 7 bases between them. This CDR3 has 12 residues.

In this sample, this clonotype turned up many times. The chain links TRBV7-8 to TRBJ2-7; 7 bases match TRBD2. This CDR3 has 12 amino acids. With 4 bases clipped from V and 9 bases from J, the junction kept 6 bases outside the gene matches. Germline CDR1 reads SGHVS; CDR2 reads FQNEAQ. The CDR3, as DNA: TGTGCCAGCAGCTGGACTAGTATGGTGCAGTACTTC. This sequence encodes CASSWTSMVQYF.

On this clonotype: A much larger clone differs from this one at a single base, so this may be a read error. J is TRBJ2-4 and V is TRBV20-1; possibly TRBD1 for D (6 bases). This CDR3 spans 16 amino acids. V was clipped by 5 bases and J by 0 bases, with 17 bases between them. Germline V lookup: CDR1 DFQATT, CDR2 SNEGSKA (reference sequence). CDR3 bases: TGCAGTGCTTACTCCAGGGGAGCAAGAGCCAAAAACATTCAGTACTTC. This sequence encodes CSAYSRGARAKNIQYF.

The chain is built from TRBV20-1 and TRBJ2-3; a weak D match, TRBD2 (6 bases). The CDR3 length is 13 residues. The V gene's germline CDR1 is DFQATT and CDR2 SNEGSKA (reference sequence). V was cut by 6 bases and J by 3 bases, with 13 bases left in between. The CDR3 loop is CSAQRVGTDTQYF. In nucleotides, the CDR3 is TGCAGTGCCCAGCGGGTGGGAACAGATACGCAGTATTTT.

This chain uses TRBV28 with TRBJ2-7; D perhaps matches TRBD1 (6 bases). Trimming removed 4 bases from V and 6 bases from J, with 19 bases in between. Germline CDR1 and CDR2: MDHEN and SYDVKM. This CDR3 has 15 amino acids. The CDR3 protein is CASSSPSTGFGEQYF. CDR3 bases: TGTGCCAGCAGTTCGCCGTCAACAGGGTTTGGCGAGCAGTACTTC.

This clonotype was picked up a small number of times. This chain connects TRBV7-6 to TRBJ2-3, with 10 nucleotides matching TRBD2. V lost 5 bases to trimming and J lost 6 bases; unmatched junction nucleotides: 8. The CDR3 is 15 residues long. From germline, CDR1 is SGHVS and CDR2 FNYEAQ. The CDR3 DNA reads as TGTGCCAGCAGCGAAGCGGGAGGGCTTGTGGATACGCAGTATTTT. This encodes CASSEAGGLVDTQYF.

The genes are TRBV10-3 and TRBJ2-7; 7 positions agree with TRBD1. V shed 4 bases, J shed 4 bases, and the junction held 10 bases outside the gene matches. There are 15 residues in the CDR3. Germline CDR1 is ENHRY and CDR2 is SYGVKD. The CDR3: CAISGGQDIPYEQYF. The DNA for the CDR3 is TGTGCCATCAGTGGAGGACAGGATATTCCTTACGAGCAGTACTTC.

The V and J genes are TRBV10-3 and TRBJ2-7; 8 bases line up with TRBD1. V was pared by 5 bases and J by 6 bases, with 9 bases of the junction left unmatched. Germline lookup yields CDR1 ENHRY and CDR2 SYGVKD. This CDR3 has 14 residues. This CDR3 is CAISKDRDPSEQYF. The CDR3 DNA is TGTGCCATCAGTAAGGACAGGGACCCTTCCGAGCAGTACTTC.

This rearrangement joins TRBV19 to TRBJ2-4; the match to TRBD2 covers 9 bases. V trimming: 4 bases; J trimming: 0 bases; junction bases outside the gene matches: 7. Germline V gives CDR1 LNHDA, CDR2 SQIVND (reference sequence). CDR3 length equals 17 residues. CDR3 sequence (DNA): TGTGCCAGTAGTACCAGAGGAGCGGGGGGAGCCAAAAACATTCAGTACTTC. Amino acids: CASSTRGAGGAKNIQYF.

V gene TRBV6-1 combines with J gene TRBJ2-5; 7 nucleotides align to TRBD2. This CDR3 spans 13 amino acids. Unmatched junction bases numbered 6, after V lost 6 bases and J lost 5 bases. CDR1 is MNHNS, CDR2 SASEGT, per germline. CDR3 sequence (DNA): TGTGCCAGCAGACCAGCGGGACGGGAGACCCAGTACTTC. Its translation is CASRPAGRETQYF.

The V gene is TRBV5-1, the J gene TRBJ1-6, with D unresolved. This CDR3 has 15 residues. V lost 4 bases, J lost 5 bases, and 13 bases lay in between. Per germline, CDR1 SGHRS and CDR2 YFSETQ. This chain's CDR3 is CASSPQMGNNSPLHF. CDR3 coding DNA: TGCGCCAGCAGCCCACAGATGGGAAATAATTCACCCCTCCACTTT.

V is TRBV10-1 and J is TRBJ1-5; D is unresolved. Trimming removed 0 bases at V and 7 bases at J, with 10 bases between. The CDR3 is 14 residues long. The germline CDR1 and CDR2 sequences are WNHNN and SYGVQD (reference sequence). DNA of the CDR3: TGCGCCAGCAGTGAGTCGGGAGTCCTCCAGCCCCAGCATTTT. It specifies CASSESGVLQPQHF.

V usage is TRBV29-1 and J usage is TRBJ1-1; TRBD1 matches at 7 bases. Germline V CDR1 and CDR2: SQVTM, ANQGSEA. J gave up 5 bases and V 7 bases, and 4 bases lay outside the gene matches. This CDR3 is 11 amino acids long. The CDR3 reads CSGKQGTEAFF. DNA for the CDR3: TGCAGCGGGAAACAGGGGACTGAAGCTTTCTTT.